This TCR beta chain originates from a study of regulatory T cells in long-lasting Graves disease. The sample's time point: newly diagnosed GD, antithyroid drugs for less than 3 months. Extracted RNA from PBMCs served as the source of the TCR library. HTBI primers from iRepertoire and Arm-PCR of CDR3 regions yielded the TCR beta libraries. Per the authors' pipeline: Sample data revealed approximately 62 TRBV and about 15 TRBJ segments. TCRdb recomputed calls from the multiplex PCR reads with MiXCR, one row per CDR3 protein. For this entry, the V and J calls and clone size follow TCRdb and not the study's own pipeline. The sample has about 530,000 distinct CDR3 sequences; around 16% are singletons. Comment on this clonotype: Antigen unknown.

This CDR3 contains 18 residues. Trimming removed 7 bases from V and 0 bases from J; junction bases left unmatched: 15. Germline V gene lookup returns CDR1 SEHNR and CDR2 FQNEAQ (reference sequence). Notes on the study in general: It is possible that accuracy was reduced by the small size of the sample.

The same specimen was also included in a second study, on T cells in Graves' hyperthyroidism and ophthalmopathy. That source notes: Diagnostic decisions used clinical symptoms, serum thyroxine and TRAb, thyroid ultrasound and orbital computed tomography.

This TCR was sampled from a middle-aged woman with Graves disease. V is TRBV7-9 and J is TRBJ1-5, with 7 bases that match TRBD1. Sequenced material: peripheral blood mononuclear cells (PBMCs), taken at new diagnosis, from a patient treated with antithyroid drugs. This CDR3 reads CASTIGAGGSYSNQPQHF. The CDR3 DNA reads as TGTGCCAGCACCATTGGAGCAGGGGGGAGTTATAGCAATCAGCCCCAGCATTTT.